This T cell receptor (beta chain) appears in the sequencing data of a study of cytomegalovirus exposure and HLA in healthy donors. General observations from the study: There were reportedly fewer N-insertions in an Asian-associated ancestry cluster than the approximately 670-donor mean, in a later analysis. Trimming of TCR beta V- and J-genes showed a link, identified in a later analysis, to a missense DCLRE1C variant.

Germline V gene sequence: CDR1 MDHEN, CDR2 SYDVKM. V lost 7 bases to trimming and J lost 7 bases; unmatched junction nucleotides: 11. The length of the CDR3 is 15 residues. Researchers ran the PCR with 60 Vbeta and 13 Jbeta primers. The assay was immunoSEQ multiplex PCR, and TCRdb's table has in-frame clones only and misses some. The sample includes 90,000 to 140,000 clones, 83% of them seen just once. As for this clone: Its target is not known.

Donors were ostensibly healthy at sampling, although undocumented immune exposures were probable. The receptor comes from a man between 18 and 29 years old in good health and CMV-seronegative. The chain links TRBV28 to TRBJ1-5; 9 bases align to TRBD1. Sample: PBMCs. CDR3 sequence: CASTPGQGPKQPQHF. In DNA form, the CDR3 reads TGTGCCAGCACCCCTGGACAGGGGCCTAAACAGCCCCAGCATTTT.